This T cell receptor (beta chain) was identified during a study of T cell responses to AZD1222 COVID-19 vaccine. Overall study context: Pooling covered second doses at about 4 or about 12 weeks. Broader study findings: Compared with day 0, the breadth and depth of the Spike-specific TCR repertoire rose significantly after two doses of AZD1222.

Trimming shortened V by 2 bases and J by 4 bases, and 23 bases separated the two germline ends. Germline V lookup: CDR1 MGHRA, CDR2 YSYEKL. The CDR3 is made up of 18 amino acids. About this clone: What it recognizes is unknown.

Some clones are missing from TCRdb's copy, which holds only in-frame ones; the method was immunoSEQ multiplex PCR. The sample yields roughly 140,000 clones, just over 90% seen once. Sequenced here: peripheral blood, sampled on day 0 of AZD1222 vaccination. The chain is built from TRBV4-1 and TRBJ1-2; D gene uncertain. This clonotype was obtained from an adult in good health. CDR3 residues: CASSQPTQSAGRGYGYTF. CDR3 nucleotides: TGCGCCAGCAGCCAACCCACTCAGTCGGCAGGTCGGGGCTATGGCTACACCTTC.